This TCR beta chain stems from a study of T cell responses to AZD1222 COVID-19 vaccine. Study-wide background: Samples with a second dose at about 4 or about 12 weeks were pooled together. Study results and caveats: Donors were mostly white British, more females; clonal diversity possibly underestimated. Spike-wide vaccine-associated CD4 TCRs dominated at 160-218 and 743-854. Spike-specific TCR breadth and depth both grew after two AZD1222 doses.

CDR3 size: 14 residues. Germline CDR1 SQVTM, CDR2 ANQGSEA. V lost 5 bases, J lost 1 base, and 14 bases lay in between. As concerns this clone: Its antigen is not identified.

Sequencing was performed with immunoSEQ multiplex PCR; in TCRdb, only in-frame clones are kept and a portion is missing. The data contain under 150,000 clones, 70% to 90% of them singletons. Sample: peripheral blood, taken on day 0 of AZD1222 vaccination. This rearrangement joins TRBV29-1 to TRBJ1-2, with a possible D match to TRBD1 (6 bases). The sequence was obtained from an adult in good health. As DNA, the CDR3 is TGCAGCGTTCGCGGACAGACCAATAACTATGGCTACACCTTC. The encoded protein is CSVRGQTNNYGYTF.